The 18 T cell receptor beta chains below come from one sample, sequenced in a study of STAT5B mutations in CD4+ large granular lymphocyte leukemia. TCRdb keeps only in-frame clones here, not all; method: immunoSEQ multiplex PCR. The sample consists of 30,000 or so clones, over 60% of them appearing once. Material: CD4+ T cells from blood buffy coats. Receptor source: a human donor in good health.

The chain couples TRBV6-1 to TRBJ2-3; perhaps TRBD2 as D (6 bases). The CDR3 is 15 residues long. In germline, CDR1 is MNHNS, CDR2 SASEGT. V was trimmed by 5 bases and J by 0 bases, leaving 12 bases between them. The CDR3 DNA follows: TGTGCCAGCAGTTTCGCGGGACCCAGCACAGATACGCAGTATTTT. It translates to CASSFAGPSTDTQYF.

This chain connects TRBV5-5 to TRBJ1-2, with D hard to call. The CDR3 runs to 16 residues. CDR1 is SGHKS, CDR2 YYEKEE, per germline (reference sequence). V was pared by 2 bases and J by 4 bases, with 18 bases between. The CDR3 nucleotides are TGTGCCAGCAGCTTCCCCACAGCAGGCACTGGCTATGGCTACACCTTC. As protein: CASSFPTAGTGYGYTF.

The chain recombines TRBV27 with TRBJ2-7; D could derive from TRBD1 or TRBD2 (5 bases each). CDR1 MNHEY and CDR2 SMNVEV come from the germline V gene (reference sequence). Trimming left V 7 bases short and J 6 bases short, with 22 bases between. The CDR3 covers 15 residues. CDR3 coding DNA: TGTGCCAGCACCTCACTTCGGGCTGGGGGTTCCGAGCAGTACTTC. Its protein product is CASTSLRAGGSEQYF.

The chain uses TRBV5-5 and TRBJ2-7, with 10 bases lining up with TRBD2. After removal of 0 bases from V and 2 bases from J, the junction contained 14 bases not matched to a gene. The germline V gene has CDR1 SGHKS and CDR2 YYEKEE (reference sequence). CDR3 size: 19 residues. The CDR3 DNA reads as TGTGCCAGCAGCTTGGTCGGCTCTAGCGGGAGCCGGAGAGCCTACGAGCAGTACTTC. Translating it yields CASSLVGSSGSRRAYEQYF.

The chain has TRBV4-3 and TRBJ2-2; 11 nucleotides agree with TRBD2. From germline, CDR1 is LGHNA and CDR2 YSLEER. Trimming removed 5 bases from V and 6 bases from J; junction bases left unmatched: 8. This CDR3 is built from 16 residues. Here the CDR3 reads CASSTSGSGRAGELFF. The CDR3 DNA follows: TGCGCCAGCAGCACTAGCGGGAGTGGAAGGGCCGGGGAGCTGTTTTTT.

This clone was detected once. This chain connects TRBV9 to TRBJ2-7; 10 bases map to TRBD2. The CDR3 is made up of 13 amino acids. Germline V gene sequence: CDR1 SGDLS, CDR2 YYNGEE. V shed 3 bases, J shed 4 bases, and the junction held 1 base outside the gene matches. This CDR3 reads CASSGTSGYEQYF. In DNA form, the CDR3 reads TGTGCCAGCAGCGGGACTAGCGGATACGAGCAGTACTTC.

J is TRBJ1-4 and V is TRBV27, with 7 positions matching TRBD1. V was clipped by 5 bases and J by 2 bases; unmatched bases: 2. This CDR3 is built from 14 residues. The V gene's germline CDR1 is MNHEY and CDR2 SMNVEV (reference sequence). The CDR3: CASSRGLTNEKLFF. The CDR3 nucleotides are TGTGCCAGCAGTAGGGGGCTCACTAATGAAAAACTGTTTTTT.

The rearrangement links TRBV6-6 to TRBJ1-6, with a tentative D call TRBD1 (6 bases). From germline, CDR1 is MNHNY and CDR2 SVGAGI (reference sequence). This CDR3 comprises 16 residues. Deletions cut 2 bases from V and 10 bases from J, with 18 bases between. The CDR3 here is CASSYPSGTSRSPLHF. CDR3 DNA: TGTGCCAGCAGTTACCCCTCCGGGACATCGAGATCACCCCTCCACTTT.

The rearrangement links TRBV7-9 to TRBJ1-2; D possibly corresponds to TRBD1 (6 bases). CDR3 length: 11 residues. Germline CDR1 reads SEHNR; CDR2 reads FQNEAQ (reference sequence). V shed 7 bases and J shed 6 bases, with 9 bases lying between them. The DNA of the CDR3 is TGTGCCAGCACGCAGGGGAATGGCTACACCTTC. Amino acid sequence: CASTQGNGYTF.

The chain joins TRBV7-2 to TRBJ1-5, with 7 bases that match TRBD1. The CDR3 extends over 18 amino acids. Germline V gene sequence: CDR1 SGHTA, CDR2 FQGNSA. J lost 0 bases, V lost 5 bases, and 13 bases had no gene match. In DNA, the CDR3 is TGTGCCAGCAGCAAATATCCGGACAGGCTATATAGCAATCAGCCCCAGCATTTT. This gives the protein CASSKYPDRLYSNQPQHF.

The CDR3 spells CASSSASGAHNEQFF. The CDR3 coding sequence is TGTGCCAGCAGTTCAGCTAGCGGGGCCCACAATGAGCAGTTCTTC. J is TRBJ2-1 and V is TRBV27; 9 positions agree with TRBD2. Trimming at V came to 4 bases and at J to 5 bases, leaving 6 bases not matched to a gene. CDR1 is MNHEY, CDR2 SMNVEV, per germline (reference sequence). CDR3 size: 15 residues.

The chain recombines TRBV7-8 with TRBJ2-5; D is uncertain. Germline V gives CDR1 SGHVS, CDR2 FQNEAQ. This CDR3 has 14 residues. Trimming removed 0 bases from V and 5 bases from J, with 10 bases in between. CDR3 region: CASSLALGRETQYF. For the CDR3, the DNA is TGTGCCAGCAGCTTAGCGCTGGGTCGGGAGACCCAGTACTTC.

This sequence joins TRBV9 and TRBJ1-3, with TRBD1 matching over 7 bases. Germline loops: CDR1 SGDLS, CDR2 YYNGEE. The junction had 5 bases not matched to a gene; V was cut back by 3 bases and J by 2 bases. The CDR3 is made up of 15 amino acids. CDR3 loop: CASSGTGAAGNTIYF. The CDR3 DNA reads as TGTGCCAGCAGCGGAACAGGGGCGGCTGGAAACACCATATATTTT.

This chain uses TRBV7-9 with TRBJ2-7, with 14 bases lining up with TRBD2. The CDR3 is 15 residues long. J was trimmed by 6 bases and V by 5 bases; bases with no gene match: 6. Germline loops: CDR1 SEHNR, CDR2 FQNEAQ (reference sequence). CDR3 DNA: TGTGCCAGCAGCCCACCGACTAGCGGGAGGGGCGAGCAGTACTTC. Translated, it gives CASSPPTSGRGEQYF.

The chain recombines TRBV28 with TRBJ1-4, with 8 bases aligning to TRBD1. Trimming cost V 8 bases and J 0 bases; bases outside gene matches: 5. Germline values: CDR1 MDHEN, CDR2 SYDVKM. CDR3 length: 15 residues. CDR3 protein: CASQGTGATNEKLFF. For the CDR3, the DNA is TGTGCCAGCCAGGGGACAGGAGCAACTAATGAAAAACTGTTTTTT.

The J gene is TRBJ1-1, the V gene TRBV6-1, with no clear D. Looked up from germline, CDR1 is MNHNS and CDR2 is SASEGT. Trimming pared 4 bases from V and 3 bases from J, leaving 15 bases between. The CDR3 covers 15 residues. In nucleotides, the CDR3 is TGTGCCAGCAGTGGGCGAAGGGCTGGAGACACTGAAGCTTTCTTT. Amino acid sequence: CASSGRRAGDTEAFF.

The V call is TRBV11-2, the J call TRBJ2-7, with unresolved D. V dropped 5 bases and J dropped 3 bases, with 8 bases sitting between them. CDR3 length equals 12 residues. Germline lookup yields CDR1 SGHAT and CDR2 FQNNGV. This CDR3 reads CASSMTGYEQYF. Here the CDR3 DNA reads TGTGCCAGCAGCATGACTGGCTACGAGCAGTACTTC.

The rearrangement joins TRBV19 to TRBJ2-1, with TRBD1 identical over 10 bases. The CDR3 has 16 residues. Germline V lookup: CDR1 LNHDA, CDR2 SQIVND (reference sequence). The junction had 10 bases not matched to a gene; V was cut back by 4 bases and J by 7 bases. CDR3 residues: CASSNRGGTGENEQFF. DNA for the CDR3: TGTGCCAGTAGTAATCGGGGCGGGACAGGGGAAAATGAGCAGTTCTTC.